Listed below are T cell receptor beta chains from one sample, sequenced in a study of blood T cells in healthy people across ages. TCRdb independently ran MiXCR on the 5' RACE reads; one entry per CDR3 protein. The table includes 870,000 or so distinct CDR3 sequences, 29% detected once. The sequenced sample was blood. These receptors came from a woman at least 80 years old in good health. CDR3s include the opening cysteine and the closing phenylalanine or tryptophan. The D gene is left open where the match is weak. Some rows have no size entry. The others give once, few or many, or a class for an expanded clone.

clone_size j_call d_call v_call cdr3_nt cdr3_aa
once TRBJ1-1 TRBD1 TRBV6-1 TGTGCCAGCAGGGGACAGCACCCGAACACTGAAGCTTTTTTT CASRGQHPNTEAFF
many TRBJ2-5 . TRBV12-3/TRBV12-4 TGTGCCAGCAAAAATTCAGGGAAACAAGAGACCCAGTACTTC CASKNSGKQETQYF
. TRBJ2-3 . TRBV6-5 TGTGCCGTCACGGACGGACGCGACGCAGATACGCAGTATTTT CAVTDGRDADTQYF
many TRBJ1-6 TRBD1 TRBV7-2 TGTGCCAGCAGCTCCCAGGGACAGAATAATTCACCCCTCCACTTT CASSSQGQNNSPLHF
. TRBJ2-5 . TRBV12-3/TRBV12-4 TGTGCCAGCAGATCCGACGTCGCAGCGTACTTC CASRSDVAAYF
many TRBJ2-7 TRBD1 TRBV2 TGTGCCAGCAGTTTCGAGACAGGGGAGTTAAGCGAGCAGTACTTC CASSFETGELSEQYF
few TRBJ2-7 TRBD2 TRBV7-2 TGTGCCAGCAGCTTAGAGGGCGGGGGGGGCTACGAGCAGTACTTC CASSLEGGGGYEQYF
. TRBJ2-7 . TRBV6-2/TRBV6-3 TGTGCCATTGCGACAGTTTTTTTGGAGCAGTACTTC CAIATVFLEQYF
. TRBJ2-3 . TRBV15 TGTGCCACCAGCAGAGATTGGGCGGTCGGTACGCAGTATTTT CATSRDWAVGTQYF
. TRBJ2-1 TRBD1 TRBV29-1 TGCAGCGTTTCCGGGACAGAGTACAATGAGCAGTTCTTC CSVSGTEYNEQFF
few TRBJ2-5 . TRBV5-8 TGTGCCAGCAAGGGAGTAGTCCAAGAGACCCAGTACTTC CASKGVVQETQYF
. TRBJ2-1 TRBD2 TRBV12-3/TRBV12-4 TGTGCCAGCGCAGGTGGCGGGGGGGCCCATGAGCAGTTCTTC CASAGGGGAHEQFF
. TRBJ2-3 TRBD2 TRBV7-9 TGTGCCAGCAGCTTATTCCGTTTGGCGGGGGGGCAGCAAGATACGCAGTATTTT CASSLFRLAGGQQDTQYF
. TRBJ2-2 TRBD2 TRBV15 TGTGCCACCAGCAGCCAACTAGCGGGGGGGTCCACCGGGGAGCTGTTTTTT CATSSQLAGGSTGELFF
many TRBJ2-3 . TRBV30 TGTGCCTATAGCGGCGGGGCCGCAGATACGCAGTATTTT CAYSGGAADTQYF
few TRBJ2-5 TRBD2 TRBV19 TGTGCCAGCACACGACTAGCGGGCCGCCAAGAGACCCAGTACTTC CASTRLAGRQETQYF
. TRBJ2-5 . TRBV10-1 TGCGCCAGCAGGGATGGGGGCTCCCGGGAGACCCAGTACTTC CASRDGGSRETQYF
. TRBJ2-7 . TRBV4-2 TGTGCCAGCAGCCAAGAGTCGGTAGGTTCCTTGTCCTACGAGCAGTACTTC CASSQESVGSLSYEQYF
many TRBJ2-5 . TRBV20-1 TGCAGTGCCCTTAGTAGTGAGACCCAGTACTTC CSALSSETQYF
. TRBJ1-6 . TRBV12-3/TRBV12-4 TGTGCCAGCAGTTTAGGCCCTTCACCCCCCCACTTT CASSLGPSPPHF
few TRBJ1-5 TRBD1 TRBV28 TGTGCCAGCAGTTTTCTCCAGACAGGGATCCATCAGCCCCAGCATTTT CASSFLQTGIHQPQHF
. TRBJ2-7 . TRBV20-1 TGCAGTGCTGGAGATTTTTCGGCAAATGAGCAGTACTTC CSAGDFSANEQYF
few TRBJ2-3 . TRBV19 TGTGCCAGTAGATCCAGCGGTATCATAAGCACAGATACGCAGTATTTT CASRSSGIISTDTQYF
many TRBJ2-4 . TRBV24-1 TGTGCCACCGCTCCGGCGGAGAAAAACATTCAGTACTTC CATAPAEKNIQYF